Listed below are T cell receptor beta chains from one sample, sequenced in a study of OX40 agonist ivuxolimab in advanced cancers. Profiling relied on immunoSEQ multiplex PCR, and the TCRdb table lists in-frame clones only, not all of them. Of fewer than 80,000 clones listed, approximately 90% are singletons. Sequenced material: CD4+ or CD8+ T cells sorted from blood, taken in a trial of the OX40 agonist ivuxolimab. The source of these receptors is an adult with an advanced solid tumor such as melanoma, head and neck, liver or kidney cancer. The CDR3 runs from the conserved cysteine through the conserved F or W. The order of the fields is CDR3 protein, CDR3 DNA, V gene, clone size, J gene, D gene. The D gene is left open where the match is weak. Size is stated for part of the rows, as once, few or many counts, or as a class when the clone is expanded.

CDR3aa: CASSAGQPQHF
CDR3nt: TGTGCCAGCAGCGCAGGGCAGCCCCAGCATTTT
v_gene: TRBV6-1
abundance: NA
j_gene: TRBJ1-5
d_gene: NA

CDR3aa: CASSSTVNTEAFF
CDR3nt: TGCGCCAGCAGCTCGACAGTGAACACTGAAGCTTTCTTT
v_gene: TRBV5-1
abundance: NA
j_gene: TRBJ1-1
d_gene: NA

CDR3aa: CASSPTLSEKLFF
CDR3nt: TGTGCCAGCTCACCAACCCTCAGTGAAAAACTGTTTTTT
v_gene: TRBV18
abundance: once
j_gene: TRBJ1-4
d_gene: NA

CDR3aa: CASIAGPGTNYGYTF
CDR3nt: TGTGCCAGCATAGCTGGGCCGGGAACAAATTATGGCTACACCTTC
v_gene: TRBV6-1
abundance: NA
j_gene: TRBJ1-2
d_gene: NA

CDR3aa: CASARRAVGMNTEAFF
CDR3nt: TGTGCCAGCGCGCGGCGGGCAGTCGGTATGAACACTGAAGCTTTCTTT
v_gene: TRBV11-1
abundance: NA
j_gene: TRBJ1-1
d_gene: NA

CDR3aa: CASSPGQGRGYGYTF
CDR3nt: TGTGCCAGCAGCCCCGGACAGGGGAGGGGCTATGGCTACACCTTC
v_gene: TRBV7-2
abundance: NA
j_gene: TRBJ1-2
d_gene: TRBD1

CDR3aa: CASSGGPTNQPQHF
CDR3nt: TGTGCCAGCAGCGGCGGACCGACGAATCAGCCCCAGCATTTT
v_gene: TRBV9
abundance: once
j_gene: TRBJ1-5
d_gene: NA

CDR3aa: CASSPPGQGKEKLFF
CDR3nt: TGTGCCAGCTCACCACCGGGACAGGGAAAAGAAAAACTGTTTTTT
v_gene: TRBV18
abundance: NA
j_gene: TRBJ1-4
d_gene: TRBD1

CDR3aa: CASSLIGTSGAYNEQFF
CDR3nt: TGCGCCAGCAGCTTGATCGGGACTAGCGGGGCCTACAATGAGCAGTTCTTC
v_gene: TRBV5-1
abundance: NA
j_gene: TRBJ2-1
d_gene: TRBD2

CDR3aa: CASSPGPSGNTIYF
CDR3nt: TGTGCCAGCAGCCCCGGGCCCTCTGGAAACACCATATATTTT
v_gene: TRBV7-6
abundance: once
j_gene: TRBJ1-3
d_gene: NA

CDR3aa: CASSLTLGQGDPDTQYF
CDR3nt: TGTGCCAGCAGCTTGACCCTAGGACAGGGTGATCCAGATACGCAGTATTTT
v_gene: TRBV5-8
abundance: NA
j_gene: TRBJ2-3
d_gene: TRBD1

CDR3aa: CASSSREDSTEAFF
CDR3nt: TGTGCCAGCAGCTCCCGGGAGGACAGCACTGAAGCTTTCTTT
v_gene: TRBV7-8
abundance: NA
j_gene: TRBJ1-1
d_gene: NA

CDR3aa: CASSQDRQGWGTDTQYF
CDR3nt: TGCGCCAGCAGCCAAGATCGACAGGGGTGGGGCACAGATACGCAGTATTTT
v_gene: TRBV4-1
abundance: NA
j_gene: TRBJ2-3
d_gene: TRBD1

CDR3aa: CASSLPGSAYEQYF
CDR3nt: TGCGCCAGCAGCTTGCCTGGGTCCGCCTACGAGCAGTACTTC
v_gene: TRBV5-1
abundance: once
j_gene: TRBJ2-7
d_gene: NA

CDR3aa: CASRQFQNTGELFF
CDR3nt: TGTGCCAGTAGACAGTTCCAGAACACCGGGGAGCTGTTTTTT
v_gene: TRBV2
abundance: once
j_gene: TRBJ2-2
d_gene: NA

CDR3aa: CASSLSLGRAPMNTEAFF
CDR3nt: TGTGCCAGCAGCTTAAGTCTGGGCCGGGCCCCCATGAACACTGAAGCTTTCTTT
v_gene: TRBV7-2
abundance: NA
j_gene: TRBJ1-1
d_gene: NA

CDR3aa: CASSYSTGLEKLFF
CDR3nt: TGTGCCAGCAGTTACTCGACTGGGTTGGAAAAACTGTTTTTT
v_gene: TRBV6-6
abundance: NA
j_gene: TRBJ1-4
d_gene: NA

CDR3aa: CASSEAPRTGETQYF
CDR3nt: TGTGCCAGCAGTGAAGCACCTCGGACGGGGGAGACCCAGTACTTC
v_gene: TRBV6-1
abundance: few
j_gene: TRBJ2-5
d_gene: NA

CDR3aa: CASSPGPGNTIYF
CDR3nt: TGCGCCAGCAGTCCAGGGCCCGGCAACACCATATATTTT
v_gene: TRBV23-1
abundance: NA
j_gene: TRBJ1-3
d_gene: NA

CDR3aa: CASSYQVNYGYTF
CDR3nt: TGTGCCAGCAGCTACCAGGTTAACTATGGCTACACCTTC
v_gene: TRBV5-5
abundance: NA
j_gene: TRBJ1-2
d_gene: NA

CDR3aa: CASSLDGSYEQYF
CDR3nt: TGTGCCAGCAGCTTGGACGGATCCTACGAGCAGTACTTC
v_gene: TRBV5-4
abundance: NA
j_gene: TRBJ2-7
d_gene: NA

CDR3aa: CASSLSLLTGGGQPQHF
CDR3nt: TGTGCCAGCAGCTTAAGCCTCTTAACAGGGGGCGGTCAGCCCCAGCATTTT
v_gene: TRBV7-8
abundance: NA
j_gene: TRBJ1-5
d_gene: TRBD1

CDR3aa: CASSFDIRSPLHF
CDR3nt: TGTGCCAGCAGCTTCGACATTAGGTCACCCCTCCACTTT
v_gene: TRBV5-5
abundance: NA
j_gene: TRBJ1-6
d_gene: NA

CDR3aa: CASGPGEVGSYEQYF
CDR3nt: TGTGCTAGTGGTCCTGGGGAGGTGGGCTCCTACGAGCAGTACTTC
v_gene: TRBV12-5
abundance: NA
j_gene: TRBJ2-7
d_gene: NA

CDR3aa: CAISGDRLTRGEQYF
CDR3nt: TGTGCCATCAGCGGGGACAGGCTTACTCGGGGCGAGCAGTACTTC
v_gene: TRBV10-3
abundance: NA
j_gene: TRBJ2-7
d_gene: TRBD1

CDR3aa: CASRQGTAKAFF
CDR3nt: TGTGCCAGCAGACAGGGCACAGCTAAAGCTTTCTTT
v_gene: TRBV2
abundance: NA
j_gene: TRBJ1-1
d_gene: NA